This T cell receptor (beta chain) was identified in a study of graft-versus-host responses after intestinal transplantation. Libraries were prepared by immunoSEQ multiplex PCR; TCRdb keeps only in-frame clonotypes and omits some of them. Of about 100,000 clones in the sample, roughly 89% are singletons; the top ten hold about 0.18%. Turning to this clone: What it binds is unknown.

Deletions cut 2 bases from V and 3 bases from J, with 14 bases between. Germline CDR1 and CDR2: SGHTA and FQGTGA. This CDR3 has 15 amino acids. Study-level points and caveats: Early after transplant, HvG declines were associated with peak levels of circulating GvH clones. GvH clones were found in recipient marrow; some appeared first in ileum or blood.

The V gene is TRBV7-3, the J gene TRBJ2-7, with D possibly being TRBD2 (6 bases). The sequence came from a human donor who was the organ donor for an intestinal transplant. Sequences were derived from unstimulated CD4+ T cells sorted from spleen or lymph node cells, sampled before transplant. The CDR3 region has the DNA TGTGCCAGCAGCTTACTTCCGGGGGACCTCTACGAGCAGTACTTC. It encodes CASSLLPGDLYEQYF.